These 17 T cell receptor beta chains share one sample of origin, sequenced in a study of control samples from healthy donors and cancer patients. Clones were read by immunoSEQ multiplex PCR, and TCRdb kept only the in-frame ones, dropping some. Of approximately 90,000 clones listed, about four fifths are singletons. What was sequenced was PBMCs. Receptors originate from a man aged 65 to 85 with lung cancer.

The chain couples TRBV18 to TRBJ2-5; unclear D gene. Trimming took 3 bases from V and 5 from J, leaving 10 bases between them. The CDR3 contains 13 residues. In germline, CDR1 is KGHSH, CDR2 LQKENI. Written as DNA, the CDR3 is TGTGCCAGCTCACCTCATTCTGGGGAGACCCAGTACTTC. Translated: CASSPHSGETQYF.

The rearrangement uses TRBV19 and TRBJ2-4; TRBD2 agrees at 14 bases. CDR1 and CDR2 from the germline V gene are LNHDA and SQIVND (reference sequence). The CDR3 length is 19 residues. Trimming at V came to 1 base and at J to 0 bases, leaving 5 bases not matched to a gene. The CDR3 loop reads CASSIATSGGDLAKNIQYF. DNA of the CDR3: TGTGCCAGTAGTATAGCGACTAGCGGGGGGGATTTAGCCAAAAACATTCAGTACTTC.

This clone is a singleton in its sample. This chain uses TRBV18 with TRBJ1-1, with D uncertain. Germline-derived CDR1 and CDR2 are KGHSH and LQKENI. This CDR3 spans 12 amino acids. V shed 2 bases and J shed 9 bases, with 10 bases lying between them. As DNA, the CDR3 is TGTGCCAGCTCACCAACGGGGTTACAAGCTTTCTTT. Residues: CASSPTGLQAFF.

This chain connects TRBV13 to TRBJ1-1; the match to TRBD1 covers 8 bases. Germline CDR1 is PRHDT and CDR2 is FYEKMQ (reference sequence). There are 14 residues in the CDR3. The V and J ends lost 7 bases and 5 bases, in that order; junction bases with no gene match: 9. The CDR3 DNA reads as TGTGCCAGCACCTCCGACAGGGGATTTACTGAAGCTTTCTTT. It translates to CASTSDRGFTEAFF.

This chain links TRBV18 with TRBJ1-2; D is unclear. Trimming stripped 2 bases from V and 3 bases from J, with 10 bases between. CDR3 length equals 14 residues. Per the germline V gene, CDR1 is KGHSH and CDR2 is LQKENI. Here the CDR3 DNA reads TGTGCCAGCTCACCAAGGGTAGCAGACTATGGCTACACCTTC. Protein sequence: CASSPRVADYGYTF.

The chain joins TRBV6-5 to TRBJ1-1, with 10 bases lining up with TRBD1. With V trimmed by 4 bases and J by 2 bases, 4 bases remained unmatched. The CDR3 has 15 amino acids. Germline V gene data show CDR1 as MNHEY and CDR2 as SVGAGI. CDR3 in DNA: TGTGCCAGCAGTTCCTTGACAGGGGGCAACACTGAAGCTTTCTTT. Amino acids: CASSSLTGGNTEAFF.

The chain uses TRBV5-1 and TRBJ2-3, with TRBD1 matching over 8 bases. This CDR3 spans 14 amino acids. V was clipped by 1 base and J by 6 bases; unmatched bases: 4. Germline CDR1 is SGHRS and CDR2 is YFSETQ. CDR3: CASSLPGGSDTQYF. In DNA, the CDR3 is TGCGCCAGCAGCTTGCCAGGGGGCAGCGATACGCAGTATTTT.

The CDR3 DNA sequence: TGTGCCAGTAGTATCCTCCCCCAGGGGGCTAGCTCTGGGGCCAACGTCCTGACTTTC. Residues: CASSILPQGASSGANVLTF. The chain uses TRBV19 and TRBJ2-6; 8 nucleotides line up with TRBD1. The ends lost 3 bases at V and 0 bases at J; junction bases unmatched: 10. The CDR3 has 19 residues. Per germline, CDR1 LNHDA and CDR2 SQIVND (reference sequence).

The chain is built from TRBV25-1 and TRBJ1-2; 9 bases agree with TRBD1. Germline V lookup: CDR1 MGHDK, CDR2 SYGVNS. This CDR3 contains 16 residues. V lost 2 bases, J lost 7 bases, and 11 bases stayed unmatched. CDR3 coding DNA: TGTGCCAGCAGTGAAGCCCGTGCACAGGGGGCCTCTGGCTACACCTTC. Protein sequence: CASSEARAQGASGYTF.

The chain links TRBV28 to TRBJ2-7; D unresolved. The CDR3 covers 12 residues. Germline V gene sequence: CDR1 MDHEN, CDR2 SYDVKM. Trimming shortened V by 6 bases and J by 4 bases, and 10 bases separated the two germline ends. The CDR3, as DNA: TGTGCCAGCAGCCCAGGTCCGTACGAGCAGTACTTC. Protein sequence: CASSPGPYEQYF.

This clone turned up a few times. CDR3 protein: CASWGMGWTNEQFF. The CDR3 nucleotides read TGCGCCAGCTGGGGCATGGGATGGACCAATGAGCAGTTCTTC. The chain carries TRBV5-1 and TRBJ2-1; weak D call: TRBD1 (5 bases). Germline CDR1 and CDR2: SGHRS and YFSETQ. Trimming cost V 7 bases and J 6 bases, with 17 bases left between them. The CDR3 totals 14 residues. Full variable domain (missing parts from reference TRBV5-1 and TRBJ2-1): KAGVTQTPRYLIKTRGQQVTLSCSPISGHRSVSWYQQTPGQGLQFLFEYFSETQRNKGNFPGRFSGRQFSNSRSEMNVSTLELGDSALYLCASWGMGWTNEQFFGPGTRLTVL.

The rearrangement links TRBV3-1 (or the pseudogene TRBV3-2) to TRBJ1-2, with D uncertain. This CDR3 spans 14 amino acids. Trimming pared 3 bases from V and 4 bases from J, leaving 12 bases between. Germline-derived CDR1 and CDR2 are LGHDT and YNNKEL (reference sequence). DNA for the CDR3: TGTGCCAGCAGCCAGAAGGACGGCGCCTATGGCTACACCTTC. Translating gives CASSQKDGAYGYTF.

The chain's CDR3 is CASSDPQGGTSSYNSPLHF. The CDR3 DNA follows: TGTGCCAGCAGTGACCCGCAGGGGGGGACCAGCTCCTATAATTCACCCCTCCACTTT. This chain links TRBV2 with TRBJ1-6, with TRBD1 matching 7 bases. The trim removed 3 bases at V and 0 bases at J, leaving 11 bases unmatched. The CDR3 consists of 19 residues. The germline V gene encodes CDR1 SNHLY and CDR2 FYNNEI. Filled out from reference TRBV2 and TRBJ1-6, the complete variable domain reads EPEVTQTPSHQVTQMGQEVILRCVPISNHLYFYWYRQILGQKVEFLVSFYNNEISEKSEIFDDQFSVERPDGSNFTLKIRSTKLEDSAMYFCASSDPQGGTSSYNSPLHFGNGTRLTVT.

The chain is built from TRBV12-5 and TRBJ1-5; the D gene is possibly TRBD1 (5 bases). V lost 6 bases to trimming and J lost 2 bases, with 11 bases between them. The CDR3 is 14 residues long. Germline loops: CDR1 LGHNT, CDR2 FRNRAP. CDR3 protein: CASGPGGGNQPQHF. The CDR3 bases are TGTGCTAGTGGCCCCGGAGGGGGCAATCAGCCCCAGCATTTT.

The rearrangement joins TRBV7-9 to TRBJ2-2; D could derive from TRBD1 or TRBD2 (7 bases each). The V gene's germline CDR1 is SEHNR and CDR2 FQNEAQ (reference sequence). The length of the CDR3 is 14 residues. V lost 10 bases and J 5 bases, leaving 17 bases between the germline ends. The CDR3 DNA reads as TGTGCCATCCCTCGGCAGGGGGGGACCGGGGAGCTGTTTTTT. This sequence encodes CAIPRQGGTGELFF. The full variable domain, its missing parts supplied by reference TRBV7-9 and TRBJ2-2, is DTGVSQNPRHKITKRGQNVTFRCDPISEHNRLYWYRQTLGQGPEFLTYFQNEAQLEKSRLLSDRFSAERPKGSFSTLEIQRTEQGDSAMYLCAIPRQGGTGELFFGEGSRLTVL.

The V and J genes are TRBV10-1 and TRBJ2-4; 7 bases are shared with TRBD1. Germline assignment: CDR1 WNHNN and CDR2 SYGVQD (reference sequence). This CDR3 comprises 15 residues. V trimming: 4 bases; J trimming: 6 bases; junction bases outside the gene matches: 9. DNA of the CDR3: TGCGCCAGCAGTGTAGACAGGGAGTACGGAAACATTCAGTACTTC. Encoded protein: CASSVDREYGNIQYF.

As DNA, the CDR3 is TGCGCCAGCAGCTTGCGACAGAATCCGACAGATACGCAGTATTTT. This sequence encodes CASSLRQNPTDTQYF. This chain joins TRBV5-1 and TRBJ2-3, with D perhaps matching TRBD1 (5 bases). The CDR3 is 15 amino acids. The germline V and J ends were trimmed by 1 base and 3 bases, with 12 bases remaining between them. The germline CDR1 and CDR2 sequences are SGHRS and YFSETQ.